This T cell receptor beta chain stems from a study of post-analysis software for immune sequencing data. Study in general: Secondary progressive, relapsing-remitting and progressive-relapsing multiple sclerosis were among the included disease courses.

The authors incorporated unique molecular identifiers into the TCR beta cDNA libraries. T cells numbering about 0.95 to 11 million gave rise to 500,000 to 600,000 cDNA molecules. One entry per CDR3 protein, called by TCRdb with MiXCR from the PCR reads. Among roughly 400,000 distinct CDR3 sequences listed, 30% to 45% were seen once. The CDR3 length is 16 residues. This clonotype was counted only a few times. What it recognizes is unknown. General study findings and limits: Roughly 5 TRBV segments (TRBV5-6, TRBV5-1 and TRBV20-1 among them) occurred more frequently in patients than in controls.

The receptor was derived from a girl aged 2-10 years with multiple sclerosis. The sequenced sample was blood. V and J are TRBV21-1 and TRBJ1-1; whether TRBD1, the table's D call, matches the DNA was not checked. TRBV21-1 is described as a pseudogene. In nucleotides, the CDR3 is TGTGCCAGCAGCCCTCCCGGGACAGGGTTGGGCACTGAAGCTTTCTTT. Translating it yields CASSPPGTGLGTEAFF.